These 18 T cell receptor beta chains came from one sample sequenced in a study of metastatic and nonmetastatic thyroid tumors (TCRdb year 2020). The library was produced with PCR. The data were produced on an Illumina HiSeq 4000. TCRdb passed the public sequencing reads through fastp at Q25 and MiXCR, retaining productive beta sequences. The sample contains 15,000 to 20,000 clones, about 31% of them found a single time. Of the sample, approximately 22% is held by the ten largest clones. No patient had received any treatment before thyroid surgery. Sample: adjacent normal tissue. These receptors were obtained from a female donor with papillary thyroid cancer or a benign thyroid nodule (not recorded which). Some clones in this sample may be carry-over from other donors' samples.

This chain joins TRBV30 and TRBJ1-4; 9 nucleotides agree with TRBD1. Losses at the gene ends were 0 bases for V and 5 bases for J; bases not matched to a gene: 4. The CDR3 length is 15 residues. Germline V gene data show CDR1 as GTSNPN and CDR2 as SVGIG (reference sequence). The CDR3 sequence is CAWSVRTGVNEKLFF. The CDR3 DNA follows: TGTGCCTGGAGTGTACGGACAGGGGTGAATGAAAAACTGTTTTTT.

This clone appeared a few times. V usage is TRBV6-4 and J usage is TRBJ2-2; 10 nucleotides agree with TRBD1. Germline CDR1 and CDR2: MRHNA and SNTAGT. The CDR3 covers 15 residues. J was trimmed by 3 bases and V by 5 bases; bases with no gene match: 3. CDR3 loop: CASSPGTGDTGELFF. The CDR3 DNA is TGTGCCAGCAGTCCCGGGACAGGGGACACCGGGGAGCTGTTTTTT.

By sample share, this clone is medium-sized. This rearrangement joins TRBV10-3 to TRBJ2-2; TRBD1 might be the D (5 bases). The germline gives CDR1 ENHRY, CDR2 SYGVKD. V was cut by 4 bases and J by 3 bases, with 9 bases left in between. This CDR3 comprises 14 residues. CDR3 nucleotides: TGTGCCATCAGTGTTCTGGGGCACACCGGGGAGCTGTTTTTT. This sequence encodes CAISVLGHTGELFF.

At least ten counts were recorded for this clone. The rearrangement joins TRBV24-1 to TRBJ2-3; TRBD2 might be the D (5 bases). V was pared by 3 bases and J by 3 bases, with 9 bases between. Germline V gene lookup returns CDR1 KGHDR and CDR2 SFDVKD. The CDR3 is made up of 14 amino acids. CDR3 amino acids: CATSDRGGTDTQYF. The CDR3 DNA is TGTGCCACCAGTGATCGAGGAGGTACAGATACGCAGTATTTT.

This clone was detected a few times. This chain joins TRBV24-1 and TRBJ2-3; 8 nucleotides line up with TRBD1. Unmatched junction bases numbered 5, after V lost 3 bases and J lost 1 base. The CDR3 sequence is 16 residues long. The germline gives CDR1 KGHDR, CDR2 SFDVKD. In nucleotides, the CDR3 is TGTGCCACCAGTGATCCCGGACAGGGAGGCACAGATACGCAGTATTTT. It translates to CATSDPGQGGTDTQYF.

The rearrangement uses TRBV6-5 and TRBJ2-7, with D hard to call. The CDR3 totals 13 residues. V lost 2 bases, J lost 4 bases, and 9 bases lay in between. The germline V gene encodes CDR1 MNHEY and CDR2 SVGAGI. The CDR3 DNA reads TGTGCCAGCAGTTACGCTGATGGATACGAGCAGTACTTC. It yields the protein CASSYADGYEQYF.

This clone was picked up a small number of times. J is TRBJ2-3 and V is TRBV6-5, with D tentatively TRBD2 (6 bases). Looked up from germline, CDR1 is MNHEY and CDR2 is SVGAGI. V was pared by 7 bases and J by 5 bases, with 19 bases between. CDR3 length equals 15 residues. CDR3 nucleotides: TGTGCCAGCATACCGACTAACGGGGGTCTAGATACGCAGTATTTT. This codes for CASIPTNGGLDTQYF.

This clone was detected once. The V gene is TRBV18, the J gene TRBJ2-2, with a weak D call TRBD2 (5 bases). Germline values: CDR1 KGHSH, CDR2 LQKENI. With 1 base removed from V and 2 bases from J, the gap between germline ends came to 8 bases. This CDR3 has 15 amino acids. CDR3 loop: CASSPLSGNTGELFF. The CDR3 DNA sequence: TGTGCCAGCTCACCACTAAGCGGAAACACCGGGGAGCTGTTTTTT.

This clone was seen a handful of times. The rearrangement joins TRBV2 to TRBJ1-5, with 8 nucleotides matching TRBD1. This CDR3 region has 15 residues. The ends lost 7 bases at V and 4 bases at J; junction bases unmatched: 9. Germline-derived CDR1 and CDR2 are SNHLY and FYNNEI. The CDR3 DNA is TGTGCCAGCACCACACGACAGGGGACTAATCAGCCCCAGCATTTT. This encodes CASTTRQGTNQPQHF.

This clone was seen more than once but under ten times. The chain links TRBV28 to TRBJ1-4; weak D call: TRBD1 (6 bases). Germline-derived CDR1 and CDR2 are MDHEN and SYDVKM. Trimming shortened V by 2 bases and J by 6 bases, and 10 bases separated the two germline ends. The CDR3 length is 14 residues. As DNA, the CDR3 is TGTGCCAGCAGTTTAAGGGGGAAGGATGAAAAACTGTTTTTT. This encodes CASSLRGKDEKLFF. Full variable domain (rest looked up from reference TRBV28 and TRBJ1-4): DVKVTQSSRYLVKRTGEKVFLECVQDMDHENMFWYRQDPGLGLRLIYFSYDVKMKEKGDIPEGYSVSREKKERFSLILESASTNQTSMYLCASSLRGKDEKLFFGSGTQLSVL.

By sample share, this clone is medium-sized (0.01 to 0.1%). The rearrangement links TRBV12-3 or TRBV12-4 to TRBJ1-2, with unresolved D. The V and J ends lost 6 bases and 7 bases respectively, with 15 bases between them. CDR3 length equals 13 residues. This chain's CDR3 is CASSPDGSRGYTF. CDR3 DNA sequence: TGTGCCAGCAGCCCAGATGGTTCACGTGGCTACACCTTC.

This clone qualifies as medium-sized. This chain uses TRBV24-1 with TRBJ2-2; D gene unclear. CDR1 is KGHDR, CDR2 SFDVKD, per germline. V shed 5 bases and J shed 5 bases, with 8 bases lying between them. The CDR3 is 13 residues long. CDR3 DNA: TGTGCCACCAGTGCAGGAAGGACCGGGGAGCTGTTTTTT. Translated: CATSAGRTGELFF.

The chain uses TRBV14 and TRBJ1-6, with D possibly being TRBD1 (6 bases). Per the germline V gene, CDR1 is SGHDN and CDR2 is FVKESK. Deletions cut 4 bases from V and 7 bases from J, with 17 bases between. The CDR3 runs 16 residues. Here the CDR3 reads CASSLRTGTRNSPLHF. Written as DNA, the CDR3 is TGTGCCAGCAGCCTCAGAACCGGGACAAGGAATTCACCCCTCCACTTT. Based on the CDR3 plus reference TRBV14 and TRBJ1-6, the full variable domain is EAGVTQFPSHSVIEKGQTVTLRCDPISGHDNLYWYRRVMGKEIKFLLHFVKESKQDESGMPNNRFLAERTGGTYSTLKVQPAELEDSGVYFCASSLRTGTRNSPLHFGNGTRLTVT.

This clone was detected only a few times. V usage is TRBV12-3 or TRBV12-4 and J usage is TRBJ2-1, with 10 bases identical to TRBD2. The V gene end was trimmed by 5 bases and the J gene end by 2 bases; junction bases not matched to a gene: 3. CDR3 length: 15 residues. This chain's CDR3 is CASSSGGATYNEQFF. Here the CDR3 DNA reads TGTGCCAGCAGTAGCGGGGGGGCAACCTACAATGAGCAGTTCTTC.

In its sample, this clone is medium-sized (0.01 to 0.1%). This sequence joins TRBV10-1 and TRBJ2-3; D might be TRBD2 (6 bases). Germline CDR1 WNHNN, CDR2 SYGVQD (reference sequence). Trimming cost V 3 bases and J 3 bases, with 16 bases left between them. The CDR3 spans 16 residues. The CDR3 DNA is TGCGCCAGCAGTGAAGGAGGGACCAGCGGGACAGATACGCAGTATTTT. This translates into CASSEGGTSGTDTQYF.

As DNA, the CDR3 is TGTGCCAGCAGCTTAGGGGACAGGGTCTATAATTCACCCCTCCACTTT. Translated, it gives CASSLGDRVYNSPLHF. The rearrangement links TRBV11-2 to TRBJ1-6; TRBD1 matches 9 bases. The V and J ends lost 1 base and 3 bases, in that order; junction bases with no gene match: 1. The CDR3 loop spans 16 amino acids. Germline V gene sequence: CDR1 SGHAT, CDR2 FQNNGV.

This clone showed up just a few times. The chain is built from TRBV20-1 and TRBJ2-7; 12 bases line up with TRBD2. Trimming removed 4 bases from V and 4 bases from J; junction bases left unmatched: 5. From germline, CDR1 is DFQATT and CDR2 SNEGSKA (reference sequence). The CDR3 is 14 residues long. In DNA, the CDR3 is TGCAGTGCTACCAGACTAGCGGGAGAGTACGAGCAGTACTTC. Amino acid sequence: CSATRLAGEYEQYF.

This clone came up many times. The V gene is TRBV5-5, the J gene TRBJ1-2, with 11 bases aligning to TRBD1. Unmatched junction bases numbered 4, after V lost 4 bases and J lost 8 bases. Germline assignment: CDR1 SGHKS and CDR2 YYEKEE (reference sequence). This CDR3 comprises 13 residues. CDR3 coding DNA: TGTGCCAGCAGCCGGACAGGGGGCTGGGGCTACACCTTC. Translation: CASSRTGGWGYTF.